This TCR beta chain was documented in a study of CD8 T cells in Susac syndrome (dated by TCRdb to the late 2010s). Regarding the study in general: Repertoire sequencing was used to test whether CD8+ T cell activation and differentiation in Susac syndrome was antigen driven. The study compared CD8+ T cell repertoire clonality among roughly eleven healthy donors, roughly 14 Susac syndrome patients and about 16 multiple sclerosis patients. Here is what the overall study found, with its caveats: The number of individuals in the TCR sequencing and HLA analysis was recognized as being relatively small.

RNA was extracted using the RNeasy kit, and about 0.45 to 1 ug of the RNA was reverse transcribed with random hexamers. TCR beta CDR3 regions were amplified with the immunoSEQ multiplex PCR assay covering 54 Vbeta and 13 Jbeta segments. PCR amplification bias was corrected using a synthetic template baseline for primer optimization and computational correction. In the paper's pipeline: Reads were annotated to V, D and J genes per IMGT and analyzed with immunoSEQ Analyzer, keeping only productive sequences. Clonality was calculated as one minus the Shannon entropy normalized by log2 of the number of productive unique sequences. Public and private clones were assessed among the 100 most prevalent clones of each patient and control. Clones were defined as Susac-specific when absent from the healthy and MS cohorts, from 1052 published viral clones and from other ImmuneACCESS disease sequences. In TCRdb, the public reads were trimmed at Q25 with fastp and aligned with MiXCR, with productive beta chains retained. All rows with the same CDR3 protein become a single entry with the most common DNA and genes. The V and J calls here are based on TCRdb, not the publication. Here the sample has approximately 130,000 distinct CDR3 sequences; about 93% occur a single time. Together, the top ten hold 0.24% of the sample.

Note on this clonotype: Its recognized antigen is unknown. The record has no base qualities; no much larger clone is one base away.

Peripheral blood CD8+ and CD4+ T cells from healthy donors, Susac syndrome patients and multiple sclerosis patients were profiled by high-throughput TCR beta sequencing. The multiple sclerosis controls were treatment-naive patients who had stable or active relapsing-remitting disease and met the revised McDonald criteria. Bulk CD8+ and CD4+ T cells were purified magnetically by negative isolation, whereas CD8+ TEMRA cells were enriched by FACS. Blood was drawn into EDTA tubes, processed within 24 hours, and PBMCs were isolated by density gradient centrifugation. PBMCs destined for TCR sequencing were cryopreserved in liquid nitrogen and later thawed in a 37 °C water bath. The sorted or isolated CD4+, CD8+ and CD8+ TEMRA cells reached a purity of at least 90%. The CDR3 numbers 12 residues from cysteine through phenylalanine. The kept DNA is CDR3 alone, 36 bases in frame from the first base. The V end loses 5 bases and the J end loses 7 bases, and a stretch of 9 bases separates them. CDR1 and CDR2, per the germline V gene (reference sequence), are PRHDT and FYEKMQ.

The rearrangement joined TRBV13 to TRBJ2-1; the D segment cannot be called with confidence. This TCR was recovered from a human donor with multiple sclerosis. Sequenced input: CD8+ T cells from PBMCs. The sequenced DNA is TGTGCCAGCAGCCGGATCGGGAATGAGCAGTTCTTC. This gives the protein CASSRIGNEQFF.